Below are 32 T cell receptor beta chains sequenced from a single sample in a study of blood T cell repertoires in COVID-19. Repertoires were generated with immunoSEQ multiplex PCR, while TCRdb's copy carries only in-frame clones and drops some. The top ten clones hold 4.5% to 6% of a sample with 100,000 to 150,000 clones, approximately 74% of them seen once. Sequencing was performed on peripheral blood. The origin of the receptors is a man older than 75 with COVID-19, enrolled during active disease.

CDR3 protein: CASSELGASGSNEQFF. CDR3 bases: TGTGCCAGCAGTGAATTGGGGGCTAGCGGGAGCAATGAGCAGTTCTTC. V usage is TRBV25-1 and J usage is TRBJ2-1, with 10 positions matching TRBD2. Germline loops: CDR1 MGHDK, CDR2 SYGVNS. The CDR3 runs to 16 residues. J was trimmed by 6 bases and V by 1 base; bases with no gene match: 6.

There are a few counts of this clone. CDR3 nucleotide sequence: TGTGCCAGCAGCCAAGGGGGCCGCGGCGGGAGTCAGGAGACCCAGTACTTC. Protein sequence: CASSQGGRGGSQETQYF. This chain links TRBV3-1 (or the pseudogene TRBV3-2) with TRBJ2-5, with 7 bases that match TRBD2. Germline assignment: CDR1 LGHDT and CDR2 YNNKEL (reference sequence). The CDR3 covers 17 residues. V lost 1 base and J lost 5; bases outside the gene matches: 13.

This clone was detected once. V and J are TRBV4-2 and TRBJ2-7, with 11 bases fitting TRBD2. The CDR3 contains 17 residues. Germline CDR1 reads LGHNA; CDR2 reads YNFKEQ. J lost 0 bases, V lost 3 bases, and 7 bases had no gene match. CDR3 bases: TGTGCCAGCAGCCATTCTATGGGGACTAGCGGCTCCTACGAGCAGTACTTC. Translation gives CASSHSMGTSGSYEQYF.

This rearrangement joins TRBV7-2 to TRBJ2-7; a weak D match, TRBD2 (5 bases). This CDR3 comprises 14 residues. V lost 2 bases and J lost 4, with 12 bases in between. CDR1 and CDR2 (germline): SGHTA, FQGNSA. CDR3 residues: CASSLLSGGYEQYF. The CDR3 DNA reads TGTGCCAGCAGCTTACTCAGCGGAGGATACGAGCAGTACTTC.

The J gene is TRBJ2-1, the V gene TRBV19; possible D gene TRBD1, 6 bases. V was clipped by 5 bases and J by 5 bases, with 13 bases between them. CDR1 is LNHDA and CDR2 is SQIVND in the germline V gene (reference sequence). CDR3 length equals 14 residues. The CDR3 here is CASSVQGGNNEQFF. CDR3 nucleotide sequence: TGTGCCAGTAGTGTACAGGGTGGAAACAATGAGCAGTTCTTC.

There are a few counts of this clone. This chain uses TRBV6-5 with TRBJ2-1; 8 nucleotides agree with TRBD1. The germline V gene encodes CDR1 MNHEY and CDR2 SVGAGI. The CDR3 has 16 residues. J lost 5 bases, V lost 4 bases, and 10 bases had no gene match. CDR3 DNA: TGTGCCAGCAGTTTATCGATACAGGGGGTGAACAATGAGCAGTTCTTC. It translates to CASSLSIQGVNNEQFF.

The gene calls are TRBV9 and TRBJ2-2, with 8 bases identical to TRBD2. J lost 3 bases, V lost 4 bases, and 8 bases had no gene match. The CDR3 loop spans 16 amino acids. Looked up from germline, CDR1 is SGDLS and CDR2 is YYNGEE. The CDR3 sequence is CASSQAGDRDTGELFF. CDR3 DNA sequence: TGTGCCAGCAGCCAAGCGGGGGACCGTGACACCGGGGAGCTGTTTTTT.

V usage is TRBV5-4 and J usage is TRBJ1-6; D might be TRBD1 (6 bases). Germline V lookup: CDR1 SGHNT, CDR2 YYREEE (reference sequence). V dropped 3 bases and J dropped 6 bases, with 10 bases sitting between them. The CDR3 covers 14 residues. As DNA, the CDR3 is TGTGCCAGCAGCTACAGGGATGGTAATTCACCCCTCCACTTT. It translates to CASSYRDGNSPLHF.

The chain has TRBV6-5 and TRBJ2-1, with unresolved D. Germline V CDR1 and CDR2: MNHEY, SVGAGI. This CDR3 spans 15 amino acids. Trimming shortened V by 3 bases and J by 1 base, and 10 bases separated the two germline ends. The CDR3 here is CASSYTPPSYNEQFF. In DNA, the CDR3 is TGTGCCAGCAGTTATACTCCCCCGTCCTACAATGAGCAGTTCTTC.

The chain has TRBV28 and TRBJ1-3, with D possibly TRBD1 on 6 matching bases. Deletions cut 10 bases from V and 1 base from J, with 14 bases between. Germline CDR1 MDHEN, CDR2 SYDVKM. The CDR3 has 14 residues. The CDR3 is CATYRDHSGNTIYF. CDR3 nucleotides: TGTGCCACCTACAGGGACCATTCTGGAAACACCATATATTTT.

The rearrangement uses TRBV7-2 and TRBJ2-7, with D tentatively TRBD1 (6 bases). The V end lost 1 base, the J end lost 3 bases, and 13 bases lay between the germline ends. Germline V gene lookup returns CDR1 SGHTA and CDR2 FQGNSA. The CDR3 extends over 15 amino acids. CDR3 region: CASSLVTGQFYEQYF. The CDR3 coding sequence is TGTGCCAGCAGCTTAGTCACGGGACAATTCTACGAGCAGTACTTC.

The chain is built from TRBV7-3 and TRBJ2-2; D unclear. V lost 5 bases and J lost 2, with 15 bases in between. This CDR3 contains 16 residues. Germline V lookup: CDR1 SGHTA, CDR2 FQGTGA. In DNA form, the CDR3 reads TGTGCCAGCAGCCAACTCCCTCACCAAAACACCGGGGAGCTGTTTTTT. Translating it yields CASSQLPHQNTGELFF.

The J gene is TRBJ1-6, the V gene TRBV6-1, with D hard to call. Between the trimmed V and J ends, which lost 1 base and 7 bases, there was a span of 20 bases. Germline CDR1 and CDR2: MNHNS and SASEGT. This CDR3 spans 18 amino acids. This chain's CDR3 is CASSEVRRFHLINSPLHF. Here the CDR3 DNA reads TGTGCCAGCAGTGAAGTTCGCAGGTTCCACCTAATAAATTCACCCCTCCACTTT.

The gene calls are TRBV2 and TRBJ2-4, with TRBD2 matching over 7 bases. CDR3 size: 14 residues. Per germline, CDR1 SNHLY and CDR2 FYNNEI. V lost 6 bases and J lost 3; bases outside the gene matches: 5. CDR3: CASSAGLGKNIQYF. The CDR3 bases are TGTGCCAGCAGCGCAGGACTAGGCAAAAACATTCAGTACTTC. Full variable domain (remainder filled in from reference TRBV2 and TRBJ2-4): EPEVTQTPSHQVTQMGQEVILRCVPISNHLYFYWYRQILGQKVEFLVSFYNNEISEKSEIFDDQFSVERPDGSNFTLKIRSTKLEDSAMYFCASSAGLGKNIQYFGAGTRLSVL.

The chain carries TRBV7-2 and TRBJ1-4; D remains unclear. Per germline, CDR1 SGHTA and CDR2 FQGNSA. Trimming removed 0 bases at V and 3 bases at J, with 11 bases between. This CDR3 has 16 amino acids. The CDR3 sequence is CASSLAGGQSNEKLFF. CDR3 bases: TGTGCCAGCAGCTTAGCGGGCGGGCAGTCTAATGAAAAACTGTTTTTT.

The V call is TRBV5-1, the J call TRBJ2-5; 11 bases agree with TRBD2. This CDR3 spans 16 amino acids. Germline V gene sequence: CDR1 SGHRS, CDR2 YFSETQ. Trimming at V came to 0 bases and at J to 4 bases, leaving 5 bases not matched to a gene. The CDR3 region is CASSLAPLAGAETQYF. In nucleotides, the CDR3 is TGCGCCAGCAGCTTGGCCCCACTAGCGGGAGCAGAGACCCAGTACTTC.

This chain links TRBV7-2 with TRBJ2-3, with 10 bases aligning to TRBD2. The V gene's germline CDR1 is SGHTA and CDR2 FQGNSA. The CDR3 has 15 amino acids. Losses at the gene ends were 1 base for V and 6 bases for J; bases not matched to a gene: 4. The chain's CDR3 is CASSLVASGSDTQYF. CDR3 DNA: TGTGCCAGCAGCTTAGTGGCTAGCGGGAGTGATACGCAGTATTTT.

This clone was found a few times. V usage is TRBV15 and J usage is TRBJ2-1; tentative D call: TRBD2 (5 bases). Trimming took off 0 bases at V and 4 bases at J, with 16 bases between the two ends. Germline lookup yields CDR1 LNHNV and CDR2 YYDKDF (reference sequence). The CDR3 consists of 17 residues. The CDR3 nucleotides read TGTGCCACCAGCAGAGACGGACTCCTCTCTATATACAATGAGCAGTTCTTC. Translating it yields CATSRDGLLSIYNEQFF.

The V and J genes are TRBV27 and TRBJ2-2, with 7 bases identical to TRBD2. From germline, CDR1 is MNHEY and CDR2 SMNVEV (reference sequence). The CDR3 is 15 amino acids. V was pared by 3 bases and J by 0 bases, with 1 base of the junction left unmatched. CDR3 sequence: CASSLGGTNTGELFF. The CDR3 nucleotides are TGTGCCAGCAGTTTGGGGGGGACGAACACCGGGGAGCTGTTTTTT.

This clone was observed once. This chain uses TRBV7-9 with TRBJ2-3; D unclear. The CDR3 totals 13 residues. The germline V and J ends were trimmed by 11 bases and 2 bases, with 14 bases remaining between them. Germline V gene sequence: CDR1 SEHNR, CDR2 FQNEAQ (reference sequence). CDR3 sequence reads: CALRRGPTDTQYF. The CDR3 nucleotides read TGTGCCCTAAGGCGCGGCCCCACAGATACGCAGTATTTT. Full variable domain (missing parts from reference TRBV7-9 and TRBJ2-3): DTGVSQNPRHKITKRGQNVTFRCDPISEHNRLYWYRQTLGQGPEFLTYFQNEAQLEKSRLLSDRFSAERPKGSFSTLEIQRTEQGDSAMYLCALRRGPTDTQYFGPGTRLTVL.

The V and J genes are TRBV4-2 and TRBJ1-2, with D possibly matching TRBD1 (5 bases). The CDR3 sequence is 15 residues long. The germline CDR1 and CDR2 sequences are LGHNA and YNFKEQ. Deletions cut 0 bases from V and 4 bases from J, with 12 bases between. CDR3 region: CASSQDLSQGYGYTF. CDR3 DNA sequence: TGTGCCAGCAGCCAAGATCTCAGCCAGGGCTATGGCTACACCTTC.

The chain links TRBV28 to TRBJ1-2; D is ambiguous. This CDR3 spans 14 amino acids. Trimming shortened V by 7 bases and J by 2 bases, and 14 bases separated the two germline ends. The germline V gene has CDR1 MDHEN and CDR2 SYDVKM. CDR3 in amino acids: CASTPSVLNYGYTF. The CDR3 DNA sequence: TGTGCCAGCACCCCTTCGGTCTTAAACTATGGCTACACCTTC.

The chain has TRBV18 and TRBJ2-1; D unclear. The CDR3 contains 13 residues. Germline V lookup: CDR1 KGHSH, CDR2 LQKENI. The V gene lost 6 bases and the J gene lost 4 bases, with 10 bases spanning the gap. CDR3 DNA sequence: TGTGCCAGCTCGACCCTAGAATACAATGAGCAGTTCTTC. This codes for CASSTLEYNEQFF.

The chain recombines TRBV29-1 with TRBJ1-2; D is unclear. V was clipped by 3 bases and J by 8 bases, with 13 bases between them. The CDR3 contains 12 residues. Germline loops: CDR1 SQVTM, CDR2 ANQGSEA. Here the CDR3 reads CSVETRTGGYTF. The CDR3 DNA follows: TGCAGCGTTGAGACGAGGACGGGAGGCTACACCTTC.

The rearrangement uses TRBV28 and TRBJ1-6, with a weak D call TRBD1 (5 bases). V lost 6 bases to trimming and J lost 12 bases, with 12 bases between them. Germline loops: CDR1 MDHEN, CDR2 SYDVKM. The CDR3 has 12 amino acids. Here the CDR3 DNA reads TGTGCCAGCAGCCGCCCGGGGGGACCCCTCCACTTT. It codes for CASSRPGGPLHF.

This clone appeared once. CDR3 nucleotide sequence: TGTGCCAGCAGCTTAGAAGGCAGGGATCCCAATGAGCAGTTCTTC. This encodes CASSLEGRDPNEQFF. The chain links TRBV7-9 to TRBJ2-1, with D possibly being TRBD1 (5 bases). The CDR3 length is 15 residues. The germline V and J ends were trimmed by 1 base and 6 bases, with 13 bases remaining between them. Germline-derived CDR1 and CDR2 are SEHNR and FQNEAQ (reference sequence).

The chain uses TRBV27 and TRBJ2-2; 11 bases fit TRBD1. The V gene's germline CDR1 is MNHEY and CDR2 SMNVEV (reference sequence). With V trimmed by 6 bases and J by 6 bases, 12 bases remained unmatched. This CDR3 is built from 17 residues. The CDR3 sequence: CASRLIGGQGAAGELFF. The CDR3 nucleotides are TGTGCCAGCAGGCTAATAGGAGGACAGGGGGCCGCCGGGGAGCTGTTTTTT.

V usage is TRBV28 and J usage is TRBJ2-1; 11 bases fit TRBD2. With V trimmed by 3 bases and J by 7 bases, 11 bases remained unmatched. There are 17 residues in the CDR3. Germline V gene lookup returns CDR1 MDHEN and CDR2 SYDVKM. The CDR3 sequence: CASSLEVASGRRNEQFF. The CDR3 bases are TGTGCCAGCAGTTTGGAGGTGGCTAGCGGGAGGAGAAATGAGCAGTTCTTC.

DNA for the CDR3: TGTGCCAGCAGCTTAAATGGGGGCGGACAGAGTGAAGCTTTCTTT. It yields the protein CASSLNGGGQSEAFF. The J gene is TRBJ1-1, the V gene TRBV7-3; possibly TRBD1 for D (6 bases). The CDR3 is 15 residues long. Germline CDR1 and CDR2: SGHTA and FQGTGA. Trimming stripped 1 base from V and 7 bases from J, with 16 bases between.

The V gene is TRBV29-1, the J gene TRBJ2-5; weak D call: TRBD1 (5 bases). The CDR3 loop spans 13 amino acids. Germline V gene sequence: CDR1 SQVTM, CDR2 ANQGSEA. The V and J ends lost 1 base and 9 bases respectively, with 15 bases between them. The CDR3 here is CSVEVLRMGPQYF. The DNA for the CDR3 is TGCAGCGTTGAAGTCCTTAGAATGGGGCCCCAGTACTTC.

The chain links TRBV21-1 to TRBJ1-2; TRBD1 reflects the table's D call only, with no check against the DNA. TRBV21-1 is a recognized pseudogene. This CDR3 comprises 13 residues. CDR3 nucleotide sequence: TGTGCCAGCAGCGACAGGGTCAGCTATGGCTACACCTTC. Translating it yields CASSDRVSYGYTF.

The chain employs TRBV29-1 and TRBJ1-4, with 7 bases aligning to TRBD1. The CDR3 loop spans 13 amino acids. Germline trimming cut 7 bases from V and 4 bases from J; bases unmatched to any gene: 6. The germline V gene has CDR1 SQVTM and CDR2 ANQGSEA. The CDR3 DNA is TGCAGCGCTCTGACAGGGTATAATGAAAAACTGTTTTTT. It is translated as CSALTGYNEKLFF.